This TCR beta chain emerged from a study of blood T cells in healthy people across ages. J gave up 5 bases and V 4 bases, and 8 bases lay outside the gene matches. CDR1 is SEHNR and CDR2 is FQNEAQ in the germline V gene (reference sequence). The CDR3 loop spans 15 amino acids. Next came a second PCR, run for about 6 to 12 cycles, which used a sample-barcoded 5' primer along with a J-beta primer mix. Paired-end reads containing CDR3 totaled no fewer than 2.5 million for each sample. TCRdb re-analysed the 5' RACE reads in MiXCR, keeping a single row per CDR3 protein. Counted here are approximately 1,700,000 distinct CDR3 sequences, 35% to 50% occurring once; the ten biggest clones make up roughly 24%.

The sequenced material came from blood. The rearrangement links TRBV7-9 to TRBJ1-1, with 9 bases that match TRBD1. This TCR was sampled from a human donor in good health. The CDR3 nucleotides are TGTGCCAGCAGCTCCCCGGGACAGGGTCGGACTGAAGCTTTCTTT. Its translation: CASSSPGQGRTEAFF.